The clone carrying this T cell receptor (beta chain) was counted once. The antigen is unknown. The entry originates in a study of cytomegalovirus exposure and HLA in healthy donors. The study's findings and limits: The study found most TCR sequences rare, yet found some public TCRs in many donors.

PCR primers comprised 60 Vbeta and 13 Jbeta primers. Using immunoSEQ multiplex PCR, the repertoire was profiled, and TCRdb retains in-frame clones only, with some absent. The sample yields 100,000 or so clones, 75% seen once. The V gene's germline CDR1 is SGHDT and CDR2 YYEEEE. This CDR3 comprises 17 residues. Trimming shortened V by 3 bases and J by 0 bases, and 16 bases separated the two germline ends. V and J are TRBV5-6 and TRBJ2-4, with D perhaps TRBD1 (7 bases). The specimen sequenced was PBMCs. This sequence was found in a man between 50 and 59 years old in good health and CMV-seronegative. This chain's CDR3 is CASSSDPGGLAKNIQYF. DNA of the CDR3: TGTGCCAGCAGCTCGGACCCAGGGGGGTTAGCCAAAAACATTCAGTACTTC.